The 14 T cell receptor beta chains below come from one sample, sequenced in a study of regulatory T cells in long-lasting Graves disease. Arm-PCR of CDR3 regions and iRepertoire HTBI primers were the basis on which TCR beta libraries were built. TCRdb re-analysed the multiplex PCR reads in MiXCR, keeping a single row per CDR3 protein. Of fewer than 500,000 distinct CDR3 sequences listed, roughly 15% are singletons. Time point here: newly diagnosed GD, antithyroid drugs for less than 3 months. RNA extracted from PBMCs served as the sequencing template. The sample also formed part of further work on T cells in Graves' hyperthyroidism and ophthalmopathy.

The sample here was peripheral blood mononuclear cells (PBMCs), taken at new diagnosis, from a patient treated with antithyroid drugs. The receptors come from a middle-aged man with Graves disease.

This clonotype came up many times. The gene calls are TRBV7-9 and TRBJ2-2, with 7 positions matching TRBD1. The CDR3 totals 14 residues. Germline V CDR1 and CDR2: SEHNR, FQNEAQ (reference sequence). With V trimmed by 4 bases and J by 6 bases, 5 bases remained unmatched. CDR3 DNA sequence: TGTGCCAGCAGCTCGACAGGACAGGCCGGGGAGCTGTTTTTT. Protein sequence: CASSSTGQAGELFF.

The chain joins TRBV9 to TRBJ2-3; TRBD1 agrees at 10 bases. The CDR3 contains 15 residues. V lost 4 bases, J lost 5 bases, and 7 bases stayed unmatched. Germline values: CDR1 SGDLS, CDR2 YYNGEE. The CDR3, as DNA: TGTGCCAGCAGCTTTAGGACAGGGGGAGGAGATACGCAGTATTTT. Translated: CASSFRTGGGDTQYF.

The CDR3 nucleotides read TGTGCCAGCAGCAATAACCAGAGGGCAAGGGAGCAGTTCTTC. Protein: CASSNNQRAREQFF. The chain combines TRBV6-1 with TRBJ2-1, with D possibly TRBD2 on 5 matching bases. This CDR3 contains 14 residues. CDR1 and CDR2 from the germline V gene are MNHNS and SASEGT. The V and J ends lost 6 bases and 10 bases respectively, with 19 bases between them.

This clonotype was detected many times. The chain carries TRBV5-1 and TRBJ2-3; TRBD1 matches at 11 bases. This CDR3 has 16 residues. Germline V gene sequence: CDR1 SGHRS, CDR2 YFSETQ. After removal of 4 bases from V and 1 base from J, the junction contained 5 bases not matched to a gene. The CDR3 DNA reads TGCGCCAGCAGCAATCCGGGACAGGGGGGCACAGATACGCAGTATTTT. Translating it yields CASSNPGQGGTDTQYF.

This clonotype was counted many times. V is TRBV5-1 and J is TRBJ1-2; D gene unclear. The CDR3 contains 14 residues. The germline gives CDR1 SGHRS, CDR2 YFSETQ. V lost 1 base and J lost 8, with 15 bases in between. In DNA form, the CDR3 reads TGCGCCAGCAGCTTGCGGGGTTGGGTCGAGGGCTACACCTTC. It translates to CASSLRGWVEGYTF.

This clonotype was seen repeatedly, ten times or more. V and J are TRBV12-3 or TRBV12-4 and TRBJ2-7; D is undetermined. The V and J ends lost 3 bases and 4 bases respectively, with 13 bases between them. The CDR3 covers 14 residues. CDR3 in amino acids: CASSLQRTRYEQYF. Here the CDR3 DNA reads TGTGCCAGCAGTTTGCAGCGCACCCGTTACGAGCAGTACTTC.

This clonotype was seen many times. The CDR3 DNA reads TGTGCCTGCCCGGTCAGCGGGAGAAGGAATGAGCAGTTCTTC. This gives the protein CACPVSGRRNEQFF. The chain joins TRBV30 to TRBJ2-1, with TRBD2 identical over 8 bases. CDR1 is GTSNPN and CDR2 is SVGIG in the germline V gene (reference sequence). The CDR3 extends over 14 amino acids. V was clipped by 6 bases and J by 7 bases; unmatched bases: 11. Full variable domain (missing parts from reference TRBV30 and TRBJ2-1): SQTIHQWPATLVQPVGSPLSLECTVEGTSNPNLYWYRQAAGRGLQLLFYSVGIGQISSEVPQNLSASRPQDRQFILSSKKLLLSDSGFYLCACPVSGRRNEQFFGPGTRLTVL.

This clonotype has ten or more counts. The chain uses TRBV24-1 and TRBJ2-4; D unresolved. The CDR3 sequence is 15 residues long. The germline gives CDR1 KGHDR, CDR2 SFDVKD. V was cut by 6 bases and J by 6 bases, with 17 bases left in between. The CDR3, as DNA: TGTGCCACCAGTCAACAAGACGGGTCCTTAAACATTCAGTACTTC. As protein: CATSQQDGSLNIQYF.

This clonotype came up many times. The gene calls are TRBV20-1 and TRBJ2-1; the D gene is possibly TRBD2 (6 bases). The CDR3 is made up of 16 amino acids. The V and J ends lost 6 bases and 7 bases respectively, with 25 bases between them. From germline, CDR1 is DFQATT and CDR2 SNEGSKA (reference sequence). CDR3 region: CSAFRDPSGTLNEQFF. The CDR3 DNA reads TGCAGTGCCTTCCGGGACCCCTCCGGGACTTTAAATGAGCAGTTCTTC.

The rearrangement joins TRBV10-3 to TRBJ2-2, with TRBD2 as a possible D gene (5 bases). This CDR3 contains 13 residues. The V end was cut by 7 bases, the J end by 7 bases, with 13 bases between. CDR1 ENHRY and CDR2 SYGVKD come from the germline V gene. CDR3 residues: CAIKGSDVGELFF. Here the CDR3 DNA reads TGTGCCATCAAGGGTAGCGATGTCGGGGAGCTGTTTTTT.

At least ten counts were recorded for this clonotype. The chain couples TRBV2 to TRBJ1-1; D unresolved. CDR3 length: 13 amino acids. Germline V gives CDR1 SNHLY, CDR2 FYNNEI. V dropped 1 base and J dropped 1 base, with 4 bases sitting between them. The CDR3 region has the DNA TGTGCCAGCAGTGAAGTCTCGAACACTGAAGCTTTCTTT. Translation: CASSEVSNTEAFF. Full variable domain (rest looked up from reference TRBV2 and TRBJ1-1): EPEVTQTPSHQVTQMGQEVILRCVPISNHLYFYWYRQILGQKVEFLVSFYNNEISEKSEIFDDQFSVERPDGSNFTLKIRSTKLEDSAMYFCASSEVSNTEAFFGQGTRLTVV.

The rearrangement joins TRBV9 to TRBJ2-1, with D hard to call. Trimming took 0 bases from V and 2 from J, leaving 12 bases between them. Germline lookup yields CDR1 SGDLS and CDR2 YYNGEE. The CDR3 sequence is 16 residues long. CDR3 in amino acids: CASSVGGSPTYNEQFF. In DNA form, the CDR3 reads TGTGCCAGCAGCGTAGGGGGTAGCCCAACCTACAATGAGCAGTTCTTC.

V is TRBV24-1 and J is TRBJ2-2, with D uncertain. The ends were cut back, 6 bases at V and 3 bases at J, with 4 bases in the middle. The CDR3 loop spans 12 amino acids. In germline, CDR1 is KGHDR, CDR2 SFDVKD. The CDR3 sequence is CATSLDTGELFF. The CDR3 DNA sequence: TGTGCCACCAGTTTAGACACCGGGGAGCTGTTTTTT.

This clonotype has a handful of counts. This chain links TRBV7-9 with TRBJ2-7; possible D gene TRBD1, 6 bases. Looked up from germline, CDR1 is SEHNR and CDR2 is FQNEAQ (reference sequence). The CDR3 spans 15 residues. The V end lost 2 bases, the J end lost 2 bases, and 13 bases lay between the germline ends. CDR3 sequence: CASSLPQTGPYEQYF. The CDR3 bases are TGTGCCAGCAGCTTACCCCAGACAGGACCCTACGAGCAGTACTTC.